This T cell receptor beta chain is from a study of glioma-infiltrating T cells after dendritic cell vaccination. In the study overall: Patients received autologous tumor lysate-pulsed dendritic cell vaccination between 2003 and 2012.

This sample's time point: after dendritic cell vaccination, including at tumor progression/relapse. The germline V gene has CDR1 MNHNS and CDR2 SASEGT. V was clipped by 7 bases and J by 4 bases, with 5 bases between them. The CDR3 extends over 11 amino acids. Profiling relied on immunoSEQ multiplex PCR, and the TCRdb table lists in-frame clones only, not all of them. The sample lists about 58,000 clones; about 86% were seen once. As regards this clone: The target antigen is unknown.

Study-level findings and limits: Survival was not directly related to TCR clonality in these patients.

The sequence was obtained from a human donor with glioblastoma. The chain is built from TRBV6-1 and TRBJ2-1, with D uncertain. The sequencing used blood, collected after dendritic cell vaccination. DNA for the CDR3: TGTGCCAGCACCGGGTACAATGAGCAGTTCTTC. Translated: CASTGYNEQFF.